The 28 T cell receptor beta chains below were found in one sample sequenced in a study of glioma-infiltrating T cells after dendritic cell vaccination. This table comes from immunoSEQ multiplex PCR, and its TCRdb copy is limited to in-frame clones, with some not included. Of 80,000 to 100,000 clones listed, 70% to 80% are singletons. Material: blood, obtained before dendritic cell vaccination. These TCRs come from a human donor with glioblastoma.

For the CDR3, the DNA is TGTGCCAGTAGAGTCGGACAGGGCTCCACCGGGGAGCTGTTTTTT. Its protein product is CASRVGQGSTGELFF. The rearrangement links TRBV19 to TRBJ2-2; 8 bases agree with TRBD1. The V gene end was trimmed by 6 bases and the J gene end by 4 bases; junction bases not matched to a gene: 7. The CDR3 runs to 15 residues. Germline V CDR1 and CDR2: LNHDA, SQIVND (reference sequence).

The gene calls are TRBV5-1 and TRBJ2-7; TRBD2 is a possible D gene (6 bases). With 6 bases removed from V and 2 bases from J, the gap between germline ends came to 15 bases. CDR3 length equals 14 residues. Germline CDR1 reads SGHRS; CDR2 reads YFSETQ. The CDR3 loop is CASTPGVPAYEQYF. The CDR3 DNA sequence: TGCGCCAGCACTCCGGGAGTCCCAGCCTACGAGCAGTACTTC.

V and J are TRBV5-8 and TRBJ2-7; D gene uncertain. Per germline, CDR1 SGHTS and CDR2 YDEGEE. CDR3 size: 16 residues. The V and J ends lost 4 bases and 2 bases respectively, with 19 bases between them. The CDR3 reads CASSPRDSPSPYEQYF. CDR3 nucleotide sequence: TGTGCCAGCAGCCCTCGAGACTCGCCTTCCCCCTACGAGCAGTACTTC.

This clone was picked up many times. The chain carries TRBV5-4 and TRBJ1-2; no clear D gene. Trimming left V 0 bases short and J 0 bases short, with 9 bases between. This CDR3 is built from 15 residues. Germline-derived CDR1 and CDR2 are SGHNT and YYREEE (reference sequence). CDR3 DNA: TGTGCCAGCAGCTTGGATGGGCCAGCTAACTATGGCTACACCTTC. This codes for CASSLDGPANYGYTF.

The gene calls are TRBV5-5 and TRBJ2-7, with 7 bases lining up with TRBD1. Germline CDR1 SGHKS, CDR2 YYEKEE (reference sequence). V was pared by 4 bases and J by 3 bases, with 13 bases of the junction left unmatched. This CDR3 has 16 amino acids. Here the CDR3 reads CASSPTPGTAYYEQYF. Written as DNA, the CDR3 is TGTGCCAGCAGCCCCACCCCCGGGACAGCTTACTACGAGCAGTACTTC.

This chain uses TRBV5-1 with TRBJ2-7; possibly TRBD1 for D (6 bases). V lost 4 bases and J lost 5, with 19 bases in between. The V gene's germline CDR1 is SGHRS and CDR2 YFSETQ. The CDR3 has 15 amino acids. CDR3 sequence reads: CASSDPSGAGDEQYF. For the CDR3, the DNA is TGCGCCAGCAGCGACCCTTCAGGGGCCGGGGACGAGCAGTACTTC.

The chain couples TRBV30 to TRBJ2-3; 10 bases align to TRBD1. Losses at the gene ends were 3 bases for V and 4 bases for J; bases not matched to a gene: 4. Per germline, CDR1 GTSNPN and CDR2 SVGIG (reference sequence). The CDR3 is 14 residues long. The CDR3 DNA reads as TGTGCCTGGAGCCTGACAGGGGGCGCAGATACGCAGTATTTT. It yields the protein CAWSLTGGADTQYF.

The chain is built from TRBV7-9 and TRBJ2-3; tentative D call: TRBD1 (7 bases). Germline loops: CDR1 SEHNR, CDR2 FQNEAQ (reference sequence). This CDR3 contains 15 residues. V was trimmed by 1 base and J by 6 bases, leaving 14 bases between them. CDR3 amino acids: CASSLGQGGIDTQYF. The CDR3 nucleotides read TGTGCCAGCAGCTTAGGACAGGGAGGTATCGATACGCAGTATTTT.

V and J are TRBV6-6 and TRBJ2-1; D may be TRBD2 (5 bases). The CDR3 loop spans 14 amino acids. With 7 bases removed from V and 7 bases from J, the gap between germline ends came to 17 bases. Germline V gene data show CDR1 as MNHNY and CDR2 as SVGAGI (reference sequence). The CDR3 loop is CASTPLRGWNEQFF. CDR3 DNA sequence: TGTGCCAGCACCCCACTAAGAGGGTGGAATGAGCAGTTCTTC.

This chain connects TRBV6-5 to TRBJ1-2, with 8 bases lining up with TRBD1. From germline, CDR1 is MNHEY and CDR2 SVGAGI. This CDR3 comprises 15 residues. The V and J ends lost 5 bases and 2 bases, in that order; junction bases with no gene match: 7. The chain's CDR3 is CASSLGTGMNYGYTF. The DNA of the CDR3 is TGTGCCAGCAGTCTTGGGACAGGCATGAACTATGGCTACACCTTC.

The rearrangement uses TRBV5-1 and TRBJ1-4; D unclear. This CDR3 contains 15 residues. The V gene's germline CDR1 is SGHRS and CDR2 YFSETQ. Trimming pared 0 bases from V and 0 bases from J, leaving 6 bases between. This CDR3 reads CASSLAGTTNEKLFF. For the CDR3, the DNA is TGCGCCAGCAGCTTGGCGGGGACAACTAATGAAAAACTGTTTTTT. Looking up the rest from reference TRBV5-1 and TRBJ1-4 gives the full variable domain: KAGVTQTPRYLIKTRGQQVTLSCSPISGHRSVSWYQQTPGQGLQFLFEYFSETQRNKGNFPGRFSGRQFSNSRSEMNVSTLELGDSALYLCASSLAGTTNEKLFFGSGTQLSVL.

The CDR3 sequence is CASTRGGGHPPIGEQFF. The CDR3 DNA follows: TGTGCCAGCACGCGGGGGGGAGGGCACCCCCCGATCGGTGAGCAGTTCTTC. The J gene is TRBJ2-1, the V gene TRBV7-8, with TRBD2 matching over 9 bases. CDR1 is SGHVS, CDR2 FQNEAQ, per germline. V lost 7 bases to trimming and J lost 9 bases; unmatched junction nucleotides: 19. The CDR3 is 17 amino acids.

This sequence joins TRBV5-6 and TRBJ2-1; 7 nucleotides line up with TRBD2. J gave up 4 bases and V 0 bases, and 7 bases lay outside the gene matches. Germline lookup yields CDR1 SGHDT and CDR2 YYEEEE. The CDR3 contains 16 residues. This CDR3 reads CASSLARLAEYNEQFF. The CDR3 nucleotides are TGTGCCAGCAGCTTGGCCCGTCTAGCGGAGTACAATGAGCAGTTCTTC.

The chain uses TRBV29-1 and TRBJ1-4; 9 nucleotides agree with TRBD1. The V gene's germline CDR1 is SQVTM and CDR2 ANQGSEA. The CDR3 length is 13 residues. Trimming took 6 bases from V and 3 from J; bases not matched to a gene: 2. CDR3 residues: CSVRTGANEKLFF. CDR3 sequence (DNA): TGCAGCGTGAGGACAGGGGCTAATGAAAAACTGTTTTTT.

This rearrangement joins TRBV6-1 to TRBJ1-5; D perhaps matches TRBD1 (5 bases). Germline V gene data show CDR1 as MNHNS and CDR2 as SASEGT. The CDR3 contains 14 residues. V was pared by 1 base and J by 6 bases, with 10 bases between. The CDR3 DNA sequence: TGTGCCAGCAGTGAAGGGGGCGCGGTTCAGCCCCAGCATTTT. It encodes CASSEGGAVQPQHF.

This clone was seen a single time. Other DNA sequences in this sample translate to the same CDR3. The chain joins TRBV30 to TRBJ1-1; 7 nucleotides align to TRBD1. The length of the CDR3 is 14 residues. The V gene end was trimmed by 5 bases and the J gene end by 3 bases; junction bases not matched to a gene: 9. Looked up from germline, CDR1 is GTSNPN and CDR2 is SVGIG (reference sequence). CDR3 nucleotides: TGTGCCTGGCGGTCGACAGGGAAAGACACTGAAGCTTTCTTT. Protein: CAWRSTGKDTEAFF. Full variable domain (missing parts from reference TRBV30 and TRBJ1-1): SQTIHQWPATLVQPVGSPLSLECTVEGTSNPNLYWYRQAAGRGLQLLFYSVGIGQISSEVPQNLSASRPQDRQFILSSKKLLLSDSGFYLCAWRSTGKDTEAFFGQGTRLTVV.

V gene TRBV6-1 combines with J gene TRBJ2-3, with D tentatively TRBD1 (8 bases). CDR1 and CDR2 from the germline V gene are MNHNS and SASEGT. The CDR3 covers 14 residues. Trimming removed 6 bases from V and 4 bases from J, with 14 bases in between. The CDR3 region is CASRDRDYSDTQYF. The CDR3 DNA reads as TGTGCCAGCAGGGACAGGGACTATTCAGATACGCAGTATTTT.

The V call is TRBV6-5, the J call TRBJ2-7, with 9 bases identical to TRBD1. V was pared by 6 bases and J by 5 bases, with 11 bases of the junction left unmatched. The germline V gene encodes CDR1 MNHEY and CDR2 SVGAGI. CDR3 length: 15 amino acids. The CDR3 here is CASRKLGQGNHEQYF. The CDR3 coding sequence is TGTGCCAGCAGGAAATTGGGACAGGGCAACCACGAGCAGTACTTC.

This clone has a handful of counts. The chain recombines TRBV19 with TRBJ2-2; D perhaps matches TRBD2 (5 bases). This CDR3 has 14 residues. With 9 bases removed from V and 4 bases from J, the gap between germline ends came to 15 bases. The germline CDR1 and CDR2 sequences are LNHDA and SQIVND (reference sequence). CDR3 nucleotide sequence: TGTGCCAGCCTGTCGGGGTTCGGCACCGGGGAGCTGTTTTTT. This gives the protein CASLSGFGTGELFF.

This rearrangement joins TRBV9 to TRBJ2-5; tentative D call: TRBD1 (5 bases). Germline CDR1 SGDLS, CDR2 YYNGEE. The CDR3 spans 14 residues. Trimming removed 0 bases at V and 7 bases at J, with 13 bases between. The CDR3 sequence is CASSVDDGARTQYF. DNA for the CDR3: TGTGCCAGCAGCGTAGATGATGGGGCTAGGACCCAGTACTTC.

This clone has a single count. The chain uses TRBV10-3 and TRBJ1-2; TRBD1 aligns across 11 bases. This CDR3 has 13 residues. The J segment lost 6 bases and the V segment lost 9 bases, leaving 6 bases of the junction unmatched. Per germline, CDR1 ENHRY and CDR2 SYGVKD. The CDR3 nucleotides are TGTGCCATTACCGGGACAGGGGGGGATGGCTACACCTTC. Protein product: CAITGTGGDGYTF.

V and J are TRBV28 and TRBJ2-1, with 12 nucleotides matching TRBD2. The V gene's germline CDR1 is MDHEN and CDR2 SYDVKM. This CDR3 is built from 15 residues. Trimming took 6 bases from V and 4 from J; bases not matched to a gene: 4. CDR3 in DNA: TGTGCCAGCAGCCCTACTAGCGGGAGGTACAATGAGCAGTTCTTC. Translated: CASSPTSGRYNEQFF. The complete variable domain, with remaining parts taken from reference TRBV28 and TRBJ2-1, reads DVKVTQSSRYLVKRTGEKVFLECVQDMDHENMFWYRQDPGLGLRLIYFSYDVKMKEKGDIPEGYSVSREKKERFSLILESASTNQTSMYLCASSPTSGRYNEQFFGPGTRLTVL.

This chain links TRBV29-1 with TRBJ1-1, with D possibly TRBD1 on 5 matching bases. Trimming cost V 7 bases and J 0 bases, with 9 bases left between them. In germline, CDR1 is SQVTM, CDR2 ANQGSEA. This CDR3 spans 12 amino acids. The CDR3 nucleotides are TGCAGCGGGAAACAGGTGAACACTGAAGCTTTCTTT. Protein sequence: CSGKQVNTEAFF. Filled out from reference TRBV29-1 and TRBJ1-1, the complete variable domain reads SAVISQKPSRDICQRGTSLTIQCQVDSQVTMMFWYRQQPGQSLTLIATANQGSEATYESGFVIDKFPISRPNLTFSTLTVSNMSPEDSSIYLCSGKQVNTEAFFGQGTRLTVV.

This clone was picked up a small number of times. CDR3 region: CASSLGKGNYGYTF. The CDR3 bases are TGTGCCAGCAGCTTGGGAAAGGGGAACTATGGCTACACCTTC. The genes are TRBV5-4 and TRBJ1-2, with a possible D match to TRBD1 (5 bases). Germline values: CDR1 SGHNT, CDR2 YYREEE (reference sequence). CDR3 length: 14 amino acids. With 0 bases removed from V and 2 bases from J, the gap between germline ends came to 8 bases.

The chain uses TRBV2 and TRBJ1-1, with unresolved D. CDR1 SNHLY and CDR2 FYNNEI come from the germline V gene. This CDR3 spans 14 amino acids. The V and J ends lost 7 bases and 6 bases respectively, with 18 bases between them. For the CDR3, the DNA is TGTGCCAGCATGAAAGACGGGGAGGTCGCTGAAGCTTTCTTT. As protein: CASMKDGEVAEAFF.

The CDR3 sequence is CASSWGTPNSGANVLTF. The CDR3 DNA reads as TGTGCCAGCAGTTGGGGGACTCCGAACTCTGGGGCCAACGTCCTGACTTTC. This chain links TRBV27 with TRBJ2-6; tentative D call: TRBD2 (6 bases). This CDR3 region has 17 residues. V was trimmed by 4 bases and J by 0 bases, leaving 13 bases between them. From germline, CDR1 is MNHEY and CDR2 SMNVEV (reference sequence).

This chain uses TRBV6-6 with TRBJ2-7; TRBD1 aligns across 7 bases. With 6 bases clipped from V and 5 bases from J, the junction kept 7 bases outside the gene matches. CDR1 and CDR2 (germline): MNHNY, SVGAGI (reference sequence). The CDR3 contains 13 residues. The CDR3 is CASRPTGRHEQYF. For the CDR3, the DNA is TGTGCCAGCAGACCGACAGGGCGGCACGAGCAGTACTTC.

The rearrangement uses TRBV30 and TRBJ1-4; TRBD1 matches 8 bases. The CDR3 is made up of 14 amino acids. CDR1 is GTSNPN and CDR2 is SVGIG in the germline V gene (reference sequence). The V gene end was trimmed by 0 bases and the J gene end by 7 bases; junction bases not matched to a gene: 4. CDR3 coding DNA: TGTGCCTGGAGTGTCAGGGGGCGACGTGAAAAACTGTTTTTT. The encoded protein is CAWSVRGRREKLFF.